This TCR beta chain stems from a study of blood T cell repertoires in COVID-19. Overall study context: T cells, B-cell-depleted T cells, or PBMCs supplied cDNA or gDNA.

This clone has just a few counts. Assay: immunoSEQ multiplex PCR; the TCRdb copy retains only in-frame clones and omits some. This sample yields about 98,000 clones, of which 65% to 85% are seen a single time; about 10% belongs to the top ten. Germline V CDR1 and CDR2: PRHDT, FYEKMQ (reference sequence). This CDR3 spans 14 amino acids. The V end lost 1 base, the J end lost 8 bases, and 14 bases lay between the germline ends. The sequence came from a woman aged 80 or older with acute or convalescent COVID-19. The sample comprised peripheral blood. The chain is built from TRBV13 and TRBJ1-2; D unresolved. For the CDR3, the DNA is TGTGCCAGCAGCTTAGAGGTCCCTGCCGGGGGCTACACCTTC. Its protein is CASSLEVPAGGYTF.